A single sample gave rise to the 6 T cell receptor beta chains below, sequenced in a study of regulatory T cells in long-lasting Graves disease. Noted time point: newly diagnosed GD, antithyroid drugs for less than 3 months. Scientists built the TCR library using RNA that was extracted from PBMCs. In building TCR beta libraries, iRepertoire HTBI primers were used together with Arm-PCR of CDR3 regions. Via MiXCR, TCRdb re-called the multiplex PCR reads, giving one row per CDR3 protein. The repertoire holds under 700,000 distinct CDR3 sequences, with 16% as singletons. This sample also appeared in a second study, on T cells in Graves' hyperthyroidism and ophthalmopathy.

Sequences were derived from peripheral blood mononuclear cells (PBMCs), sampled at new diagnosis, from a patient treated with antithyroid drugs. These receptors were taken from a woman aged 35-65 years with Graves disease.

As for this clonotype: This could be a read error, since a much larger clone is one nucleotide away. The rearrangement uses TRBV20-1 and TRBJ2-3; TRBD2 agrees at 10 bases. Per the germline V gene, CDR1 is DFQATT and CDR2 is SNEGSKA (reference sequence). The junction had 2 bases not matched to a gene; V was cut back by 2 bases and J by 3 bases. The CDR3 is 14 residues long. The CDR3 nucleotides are TGCAGTGCTAGACTAGCGGGGGAGACAGATACGCAGTATTTT. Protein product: CSARLAGETDTQYF.

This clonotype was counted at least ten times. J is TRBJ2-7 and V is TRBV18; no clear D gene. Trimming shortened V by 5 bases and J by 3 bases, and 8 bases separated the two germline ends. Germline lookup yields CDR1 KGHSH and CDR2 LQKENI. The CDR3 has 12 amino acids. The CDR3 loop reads CASSAGLYEQYF. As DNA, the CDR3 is TGTGCCAGCTCAGCCGGTCTCTACGAGCAGTACTTC.

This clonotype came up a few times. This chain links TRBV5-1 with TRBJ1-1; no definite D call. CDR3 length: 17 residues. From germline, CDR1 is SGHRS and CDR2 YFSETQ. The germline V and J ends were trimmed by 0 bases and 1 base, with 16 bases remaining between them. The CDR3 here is CASSLAVLGTPNTEAFF. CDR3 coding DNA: TGCGCCAGCAGCTTGGCGGTCCTCGGCACACCGAACACTGAAGCTTTCTTT.

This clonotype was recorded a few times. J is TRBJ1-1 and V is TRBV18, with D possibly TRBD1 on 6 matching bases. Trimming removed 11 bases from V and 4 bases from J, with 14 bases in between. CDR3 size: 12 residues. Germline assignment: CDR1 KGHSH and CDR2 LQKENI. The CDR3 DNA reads TGTGCCCTCGGGGGAGGGGGCACTGAAGCTTTCTTT. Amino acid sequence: CALGGGGTEAFF. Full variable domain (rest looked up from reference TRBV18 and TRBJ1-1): NAGVMQNPRHLVRRRGQEARLRCSPMKGHSHVYWYRQLPEEGLKFMVYLQKENIIDESGMPKERFSAEFPKEGPSILRIQQVVRGDSAAYFCALGGGGTEAFFGQGTRLTVV.

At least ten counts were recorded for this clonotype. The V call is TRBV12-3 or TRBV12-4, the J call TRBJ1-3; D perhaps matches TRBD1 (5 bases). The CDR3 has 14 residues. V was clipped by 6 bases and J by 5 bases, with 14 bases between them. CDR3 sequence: CASSPGGTRNTIYF. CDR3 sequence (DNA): TGTGCCAGCAGCCCGGGGGGGACCCGAAACACCATATATTTT.

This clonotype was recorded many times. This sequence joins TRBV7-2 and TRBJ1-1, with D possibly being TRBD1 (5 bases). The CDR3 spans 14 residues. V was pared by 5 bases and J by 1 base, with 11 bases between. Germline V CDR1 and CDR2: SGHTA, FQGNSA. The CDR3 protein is CASSPHGANTEAFF. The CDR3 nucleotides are TGTGCCAGCAGCCCCCACGGGGCGAACACTGAAGCTTTCTTT.